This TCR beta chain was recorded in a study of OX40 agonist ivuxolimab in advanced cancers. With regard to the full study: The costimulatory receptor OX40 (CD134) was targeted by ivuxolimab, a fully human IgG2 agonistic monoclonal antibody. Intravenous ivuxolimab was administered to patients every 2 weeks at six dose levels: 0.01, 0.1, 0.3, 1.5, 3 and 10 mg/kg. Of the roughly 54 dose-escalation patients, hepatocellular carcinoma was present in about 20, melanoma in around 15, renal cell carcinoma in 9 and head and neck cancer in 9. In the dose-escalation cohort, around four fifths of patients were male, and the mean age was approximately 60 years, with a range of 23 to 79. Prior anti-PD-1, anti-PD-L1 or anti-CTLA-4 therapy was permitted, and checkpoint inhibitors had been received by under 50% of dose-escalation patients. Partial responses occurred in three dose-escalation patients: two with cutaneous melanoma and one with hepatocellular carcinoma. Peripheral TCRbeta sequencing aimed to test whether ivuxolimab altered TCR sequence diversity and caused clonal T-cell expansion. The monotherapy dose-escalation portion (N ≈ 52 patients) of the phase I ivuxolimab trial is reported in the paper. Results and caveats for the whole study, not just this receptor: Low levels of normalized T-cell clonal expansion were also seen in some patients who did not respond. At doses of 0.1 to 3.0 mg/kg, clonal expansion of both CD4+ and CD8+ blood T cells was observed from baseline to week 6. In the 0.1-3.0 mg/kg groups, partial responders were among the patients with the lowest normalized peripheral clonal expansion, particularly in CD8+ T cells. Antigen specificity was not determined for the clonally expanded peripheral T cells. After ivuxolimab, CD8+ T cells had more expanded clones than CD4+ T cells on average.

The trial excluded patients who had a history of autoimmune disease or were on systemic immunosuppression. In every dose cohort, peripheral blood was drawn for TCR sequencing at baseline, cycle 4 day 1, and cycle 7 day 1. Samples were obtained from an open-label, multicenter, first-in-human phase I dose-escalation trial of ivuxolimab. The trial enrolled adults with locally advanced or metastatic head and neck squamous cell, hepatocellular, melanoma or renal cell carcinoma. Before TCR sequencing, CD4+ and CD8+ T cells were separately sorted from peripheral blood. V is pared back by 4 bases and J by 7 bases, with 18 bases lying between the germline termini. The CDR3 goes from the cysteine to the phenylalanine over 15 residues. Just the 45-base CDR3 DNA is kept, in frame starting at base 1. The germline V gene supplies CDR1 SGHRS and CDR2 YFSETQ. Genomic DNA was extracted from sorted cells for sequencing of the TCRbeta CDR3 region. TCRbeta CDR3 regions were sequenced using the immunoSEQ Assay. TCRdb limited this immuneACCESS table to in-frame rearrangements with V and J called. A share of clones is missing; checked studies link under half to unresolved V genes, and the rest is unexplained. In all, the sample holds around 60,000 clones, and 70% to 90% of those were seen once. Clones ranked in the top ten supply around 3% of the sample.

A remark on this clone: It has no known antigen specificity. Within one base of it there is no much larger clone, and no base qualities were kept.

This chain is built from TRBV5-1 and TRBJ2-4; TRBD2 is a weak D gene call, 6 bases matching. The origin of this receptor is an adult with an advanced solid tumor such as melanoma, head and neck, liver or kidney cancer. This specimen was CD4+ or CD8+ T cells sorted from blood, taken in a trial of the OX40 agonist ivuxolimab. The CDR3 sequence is CASSPGELSSNIQYF. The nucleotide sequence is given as TGCGCCAGCAGCCCGGGGGAGCTCAGTAGTAACATTCAGTACTTC.